The T cell receptor (beta chain) under discussion was sequenced for a study of TIL therapy for anti-PD-1-resistant metastatic lung cancer. About the research overall: Median tumor mutation burden was roughly 1.4 mutations per megabase. Study-wide findings and caveats: The baseline peripheral repertoire was partially replaced by infused TIL clonotypes that later decayed. Treatment-naive, never-smoker and oncogene-addicted patients were overrepresented in this highly selected cohort.

Germline CDR1 and CDR2: SGHTA and FQGNSA. V was cut by 5 bases and J by 2 bases, with 18 bases left in between. The CDR3 contains 16 residues. Noted time point: pre-treatment sample, taken before nivolumab and TIL therapy. About this clone: The antigen remains unidentified.

The libraries were made with immunoSEQ v3. Repertoires were generated with immunoSEQ multiplex PCR, while TCRdb's copy carries only in-frame clones and drops some. The data show some 43,000 clones, around 80% seen once. This TCR derives from a man aged 65-85 years with non-small cell lung cancer. This chain connects TRBV7-2 to TRBJ2-5, with D possibly called TRBD1 or TRBD2 (5 bases each). Sequenced material: blood, taken at baseline. CDR3 loop: CASSPRWDRIQETQYF. In DNA form, the CDR3 reads TGTGCCAGCAGCCCCCGTTGGGACCGGATACAAGAGACCCAGTACTTC.